Each of the 17 T cell receptor beta chains below was sequenced from the same sample in a study of blood T cell repertoires in COVID-19. Some clones are missing from TCRdb's copy, which holds only in-frame ones; the method was immunoSEQ multiplex PCR. The sample holds over 110,000 clones, roughly 80% seen once. The sample consisted of peripheral blood. These receptors were collected from a man between 65 and 79 years old who had recovered from COVID-19.

V is TRBV9 and J is TRBJ2-7; tentative D call: TRBD2 (5 bases). CDR3 length: 14 residues. Per germline, CDR1 SGDLS and CDR2 YYNGEE. V was trimmed by 2 bases and J by 6 bases, leaving 15 bases between them. CDR3 sequence reads: CASSVGVSGGEQYF. CDR3 DNA sequence: TGTGCCAGCAGCGTCGGGGTCTCCGGCGGCGAGCAGTACTTC.

The rearrangement uses TRBV25-1 and TRBJ2-1, with TRBD2 identical over 13 bases. This CDR3 is 14 amino acids long. Per the germline V gene, CDR1 is MGHDK and CDR2 is SYGVNS. V shed 7 bases, J shed 5 bases, and the junction held 2 bases outside the gene matches. The CDR3, as DNA: TGTGCCAGCACCGGGACTAGCGGGGACAATGAGCAGTTCTTC. Translating it yields CASTGTSGDNEQFF.

The chain recombines TRBV19 with TRBJ2-7; perhaps TRBD1 as D (7 bases). Trimming pared 6 bases from V and 2 bases from J, leaving 17 bases between. CDR1 is LNHDA, CDR2 SQIVND, per germline (reference sequence). This CDR3 region has 15 residues. The CDR3 nucleotides are TGTGCCAGTAGATTCCAGGGGGGTTCTACCTACGAGCAGTACTTC. Translating gives CASRFQGGSTYEQYF.

This clone was observed a single time. The CDR3 region has the DNA TGTGCCAGCAGCGCGTCAGGGACTACCTATAACTATGGCTACACCTTC. Its translation: CASSASGTTYNYGYTF. The chain couples TRBV9 to TRBJ1-2; possible D gene TRBD1, 5 bases. The CDR3 loop spans 16 amino acids. CDR1 and CDR2 from the germline V gene are SGDLS and YYNGEE. V dropped 3 bases and J dropped 1 base, with 16 bases sitting between them.

The CDR3 sequence: CASSFGQGAEQYF. DNA for the CDR3: TGTGCCAGCAGTTTTGGGCAGGGGGCCGAGCAGTACTTC. The chain links TRBV28 to TRBJ2-7; TRBD1 matches 8 bases. The CDR3 contains 13 residues. J was trimmed by 6 bases and V by 3 bases; bases with no gene match: 4. Germline V CDR1 and CDR2: MDHEN, SYDVKM.

The J gene is TRBJ2-3, the V gene TRBV2, with D possibly being TRBD2 (6 bases). V was cut by 6 bases and J by 6 bases, with 22 bases left in between. The CDR3 is 16 residues long. Germline V gives CDR1 SNHLY, CDR2 FYNNEI. CDR3 region: CASSWDSPVVSDTQYF. The CDR3 DNA is TGTGCCAGCAGCTGGGACTCCCCTGTAGTCTCTGATACGCAGTATTTT.

The chain combines TRBV10-1 with TRBJ2-3, with 10 bases that match TRBD2. In germline, CDR1 is WNHNN, CDR2 SYGVQD (reference sequence). V lost 0 bases to trimming and J lost 4 bases; unmatched junction nucleotides: 4. This CDR3 is 16 amino acids long. The CDR3 DNA follows: TGCGCCAGCAGTGAGTCAGCGGGAGGGCCCGCAGATACGCAGTATTTT. Its translation: CASSESAGGPADTQYF.

With respect to this clone: Sequence at one end of the junction differs from germline and may be a read error. The same CDR3 also results from other DNA sequences found in this sample. The genes are TRBV4-3 and TRBJ2-7; D may be TRBD2 (11 bases). Germline V gene data show CDR1 as LGHNA and CDR2 as YSLEER. This CDR3 is 17 amino acids long. The CDR3 loop reads CASSHGQGGTSGYEQYF. The CDR3 nucleotides read TGCGCTAGCAGCCATGGACAGGGGGGGACTAGCGGCTACGAGCAGTACTTC.

The chain employs TRBV6-5 and TRBJ1-5; TRBD1 might be the D (5 bases). The germline V gene encodes CDR1 MNHEY and CDR2 SVGAGI. The CDR3 is made up of 15 amino acids. Trimming took off 4 bases at V and 3 bases at J, with 13 bases between the two ends. Written as DNA, the CDR3 is TGTGCCAGCAGTTCCGGGGGACGGAACAATCAGCCCCAGCATTTT. This gives the protein CASSSGGRNNQPQHF.

This clone was recorded only once. The rearrangement links TRBV11-2 to TRBJ2-2; maybe TRBD2 (6 bases). V lost 1 base to trimming and J lost 3 bases, with 18 bases between them. The CDR3 is 18 amino acids. Germline CDR1 and CDR2: SGHAT and FQNNGV. For the CDR3, the DNA is TGTGCCAGCAGCTTAGGACTAGGGACTGAGCGGGACACCGGGGAGCTGTTTTTT. Translating gives CASSLGLGTERDTGELFF.

The chain joins TRBV19 to TRBJ2-2; possibly TRBD2 for D (5 bases). Trimming cost V 6 bases and J 8 bases, with 7 bases left between them. Germline CDR1 reads LNHDA; CDR2 reads SQIVND (reference sequence). This CDR3 has 11 amino acids. CDR3 in DNA: TGTGCCAGTAGCGGGGATGGGGAGCTGTTTTTT. This codes for CASSGDGELFF.

This clone was observed at least ten times. V gene TRBV5-4 combines with J gene TRBJ1-3; D unresolved. The CDR3 spans 15 residues. CDR1 is SGHNT and CDR2 is YYREEE in the germline V gene (reference sequence). V was clipped by 0 bases and J by 2 bases, with 9 bases between them. CDR3: CASSLVAEAGNTIYF. CDR3 nucleotide sequence: TGTGCCAGCAGCTTGGTGGCAGAGGCTGGAAACACCATATATTTT.

This chain uses TRBV5-1 with TRBJ1-2; no clear D. This CDR3 spans 13 amino acids. Germline CDR1 SGHRS, CDR2 YFSETQ. V gave up 4 bases and J gave up 0 bases, with 7 bases separating them. For the CDR3, the DNA is TGCGCCAGCAGCCCGGGATCTAACTATGGCTACACCTTC. It encodes CASSPGSNYGYTF.

The J gene is TRBJ2-2, the V gene TRBV5-1; 8 bases are a match to TRBD1. V trimming: 6 bases; J trimming: 6 bases; junction bases outside the gene matches: 10. There are 15 residues in the CDR3. Germline V CDR1 and CDR2: SGHRS, YFSETQ. CDR3 DNA sequence: TGCGCCAGCATGCCTTCAGGGGGCTGGGCCGGGGAGCTGTTTTTT. This codes for CASMPSGGWAGELFF.

The rearrangement joins TRBV9 to TRBJ2-3; 9 bases are a match to TRBD1. The ends lost 1 base at V and 3 bases at J; junction bases unmatched: 6. In germline, CDR1 is SGDLS, CDR2 YYNGEE. This CDR3 region has 16 residues. The CDR3 sequence: CASSVSLGQGTDTQYF. CDR3 in DNA: TGTGCCAGCAGCGTAAGTTTGGGACAGGGAACAGATACGCAGTATTTT.

The V call is TRBV29-1, the J call TRBJ2-7; 8 bases agree with TRBD1. Germline CDR1 is SQVTM and CDR2 is ANQGSEA. Trimming took 4 bases from V and 4 from J; bases not matched to a gene: 6. The CDR3 length is 13 residues. The CDR3 sequence: CSVVLQGVYEQYF. CDR3 DNA: TGCAGCGTTGTTTTACAGGGGGTTTACGAGCAGTACTTC.

This sequence joins TRBV19 and TRBJ2-1; the D gene is possibly TRBD1 (6 bases). With 6 bases removed from V and 0 bases from J, the gap between germline ends came to 18 bases. Germline CDR1 and CDR2: LNHDA and SQIVND (reference sequence). There are 17 residues in the CDR3. CDR3 bases: TGTGCCAGTAGCATGGACAGCCTAACTCGCTCCTACAATGAGCAGTTCTTC. As protein: CASSMDSLTRSYNEQFF.